A single sample is the source of the 27 T cell receptor beta chains below, sequenced in a study of T-cell reconstitution after alpha-beta-depleted transplantation in children. This sample's TCRbeta library carried unique molecular identifier barcodes. TCRdb ran MiXCR on the PCR reads and lists one entry per CDR3 protein. There are more than 550,000 distinct CDR3 sequences in the sample; about 11% occur only once, and roughly 4% lies in the top ten. The source was PBMCs from the stem cell graft donor, collected from the stem cell graft. The receptors were gathered from a human donor who donated a stem cell graft to a child with acute myeloid leukemia.

This clonotype was detected ten times or more. V gene TRBV28 combines with J gene TRBJ2-1, with D perhaps assigned TRBD1 or TRBD2 (5 bases each). Trimming removed 6 bases from V and 6 bases from J, with 24 bases in between. The CDR3 is 17 amino acids. Germline V gene sequence: CDR1 MDHEN, CDR2 SYDVKM. In nucleotides, the CDR3 is TGTGCCAGCAGGCTTACCTCGTTGGGGCAGGGACGCAATGAGCAGTTCTTC. It encodes CASRLTSLGQGRNEQFF.

The rearrangement links TRBV6-2 or TRBV6-3 to TRBJ2-3; 9 bases match TRBD1. Germline loops: CDR1 MNHEY, CDR2 SVGEGT. The CDR3 has 14 amino acids. With V trimmed by 4 bases and J by 7 bases, 6 bases remained unmatched. The CDR3 loop is CASSSQDRGYTQYF. CDR3 DNA sequence: TGTGCCAGCAGTTCTCAGGACAGGGGATATACGCAGTATTTT.

This clonotype was counted a few times. The V gene is TRBV20-1, the J gene TRBJ2-3, with 10 bases fitting TRBD2. CDR1 is DFQATT, CDR2 SNEGSKA, per germline (reference sequence). This CDR3 has 15 residues. The V and J ends lost 3 bases and 5 bases, in that order; junction bases with no gene match: 8. The CDR3 DNA is TGCAGTGCTAGGCTAGCGGGAGTGGCAGGAGATACGCAGTATTTT. Translated, it gives CSARLAGVAGDTQYF.

This clonotype was observed many times. This chain connects TRBV9 to TRBJ1-6; D not certain. The length of the CDR3 is 13 residues. V lost 0 bases to trimming and J lost 7 bases, with 5 bases between them. CDR1 is SGDLS and CDR2 is YYNGEE in the germline V gene. The CDR3 DNA reads TGTGCCAGCAGCGTAGTCGGGAATTCACCCCTCCACTTT. Protein: CASSVVGNSPLHF.

A few counts support this clonotype. V gene TRBV7-3 combines with J gene TRBJ2-1; 16 positions agree with TRBD2. CDR3 length: 16 residues. Germline V gives CDR1 SGHTA, CDR2 FQGTGA. J lost 9 bases, V lost 4 bases, and 6 bases had no gene match. CDR3 in amino acids: CASSSPGLAGGAEQFF. DNA of the CDR3: TGTGCCAGCAGCTCCCCGGGACTAGCGGGGGGGGCTGAGCAGTTCTTC.

This clonotype was detected a few times. The chain joins TRBV29-1 to TRBJ1-2; 8 nucleotides match TRBD1. CDR1 is SQVTM, CDR2 ANQGSEA, per germline. V gave up 7 bases and J gave up 5 bases; unmatched junction bases: 12. This CDR3 contains 14 residues. This CDR3 is CSASPRGQGYGYTF. CDR3 DNA sequence: TGCAGCGCGAGCCCCAGGGGGCAGGGGTATGGCTACACCTTC. Variable domain in full (rest from reference TRBV29-1 and TRBJ1-2): SAVISQKPSRDICQRGTSLTIQCQVDSQVTMMFWYRQQPGQSLTLIATANQGSEATYESGFVIDKFPISRPNLTFSTLTVSNMSPEDSSIYLCSASPRGQGYGYTFGSGTRLTVV.

Worth noting for this clonotype: At one end the junction does not follow the germline gene, possibly because of a read error. This sequence joins TRBV20-1 and TRBJ2-7; 11 bases align to TRBD2. Germline V gene lookup returns CDR1 DFQATT and CDR2 SNEGSKA (reference sequence). The length of the CDR3 is 15 residues. CDR3 sequence (DNA): TGCTGTGCTAGGGGGACCGGGACTAGCGGTTACGAGCAGTACTTC. It codes for CCARGTGTSGYEQYF.

The chain joins TRBV11-2 to TRBJ2-3, with no clear D. From germline, CDR1 is SGHAT and CDR2 FQNNGV. This CDR3 is built from 11 residues. V shed 6 bases and J shed 6 bases, with 7 bases lying between them. The CDR3 DNA reads TGTGCCAGCAGAAAGAAGGATACGCAGTATTTT. Translation gives CASRKKDTQYF.

The chain employs TRBV20-1 and TRBJ2-1; 8 bases agree with TRBD2. CDR3 size: 16 residues. V gave up 5 bases and J gave up 2 bases; unmatched junction bases: 11. Germline CDR1 DFQATT, CDR2 SNEGSKA (reference sequence). CDR3 sequence reads: CSAAPGTSFPYNEQFF. In nucleotides, the CDR3 is TGCAGTGCTGCCCCCGGGACTAGTTTCCCCTACAATGAGCAGTTCTTC.

The chain couples TRBV20-1 to TRBJ2-3; 11 nucleotides align to TRBD1. This CDR3 is built from 17 residues. In germline, CDR1 is DFQATT, CDR2 SNEGSKA (reference sequence). Unmatched junction bases numbered 11, after V lost 5 bases and J lost 1 base. The CDR3 nucleotides are TGCAGTGCTTCTGGACAGGGGGCTGTAAGTGGCACAGATACGCAGTATTTT. This sequence encodes CSASGQGAVSGTDTQYF.

This clonotype appeared many times. This rearrangement joins TRBV4-3 to TRBJ2-1; D gene unclear. The CDR3 is made up of 13 amino acids. Trimming stripped 5 bases from V and 10 bases from J, with 15 bases between. Germline V lookup: CDR1 LGHNA, CDR2 YSLEER. CDR3 protein: CASSTRTGWEQFF. The CDR3 region has the DNA TGCGCCAGCAGCACCCGGACCGGCTGGGAGCAGTTCTTC.

This clonotype was detected ten times or more. The V and J genes are TRBV9 and TRBJ1-2, with D unclear. CDR1 and CDR2 from the germline V gene are SGDLS and YYNGEE. The V end was cut by 3 bases, the J end by 8 bases, with 17 bases between. There are 14 residues in the CDR3. CDR3 amino acids: CASSGKDQGWGYTF. The DNA of the CDR3 is TGTGCCAGCAGCGGAAAAGATCAAGGGTGGGGCTACACCTTC.

V and J are TRBV29-1 and TRBJ2-7, with unresolved D. Trimming removed 5 bases at V and 3 bases at J, with 14 bases between. The CDR3 loop spans 13 amino acids. Per germline, CDR1 SQVTM and CDR2 ANQGSEA. The CDR3, as DNA: TGCAGCGTTATGGCAGCCGGCCACTACGAGCAGTACTTC. This encodes CSVMAAGHYEQYF.

This sequence joins TRBV27 and TRBJ2-2; TRBD2 matches at 10 bases. Trimming cost V 5 bases and J 2 bases; bases outside gene matches: 8. Germline CDR1 and CDR2: MNHEY and SMNVEV (reference sequence). This CDR3 has 17 residues. The CDR3 here is CASSTASGRFNTGELFF. CDR3 sequence (DNA): TGTGCCAGCAGTACCGCTAGCGGGAGATTCAACACCGGGGAGCTGTTTTTT.

There are a few counts of this clonotype. J is TRBJ2-5 and V is TRBV3-1; possible D gene TRBD2, 5 bases. The CDR3 extends over 16 amino acids. Trimming cost V 1 base and J 1 base, with 13 bases left between them. Germline V lookup: CDR1 LGHDT, CDR2 YNNKEL (reference sequence). The DNA for the CDR3 is TGTGCCAGCAGCCAAGCAGGAGCGGTACTCCAAGAGACCCAGTACTTC. Translating it yields CASSQAGAVLQETQYF.

This clonotype showed up many times. V is TRBV27 and J is TRBJ2-3; D not certain. Germline values: CDR1 MNHEY, CDR2 SMNVEV (reference sequence). Between the trimmed V and J ends, which lost 8 bases and 0 bases, there was a span of 15 bases. This CDR3 contains 15 residues. DNA of the CDR3: TGTGCCAGCCGAGTTGCGGTTTGGAGCACAGATACGCAGTATTTT. Amino acid sequence: CASRVAVWSTDTQYF.

The V gene is TRBV3-1, the J gene TRBJ2-1; tentatively, D is TRBD1 or TRBD2 (5 bases each). The V gene lost 0 bases and the J gene lost 8 bases, with 11 bases spanning the gap. This CDR3 has 14 amino acids. The germline V gene has CDR1 LGHDT and CDR2 YNNKEL (reference sequence). The CDR3 DNA reads TGTGCCAGCAGCCAAGAAAGGGGACGGTATGAGCAGTTCTTC. Protein: CASSQERGRYEQFF.

As for this clonotype: This clone may be a read error of a much larger clone one base away. The chain recombines TRBV3-1 with TRBJ1-1; D is unresolved. In germline, CDR1 is LGHDT, CDR2 YNNKEL (reference sequence). The CDR3 runs 17 residues. CDR3 amino acids: CATSQDPRVFMNTEAFF. As DNA, the CDR3 is TGTGCCACCAGCCAAGATCCAAGGGTATTTATGAACACTGAAGCTTTCTTT. The full variable domain, in which reference TRBV3-1 and TRBJ1-1 provide the parts outside the CDR3, is DTAVSQTPKYLVTQMGNDKSIKCEQNLGHDTMYWYKQDSKKFLKIMFSYNNKELIINETVPNRFSPKSPDKAHLNLHINSLELGDSAVYFCATSQDPRVFMNTEAFFGQGTRLTVV.

The table lists this clonotype with many counts. This rearrangement joins TRBV29-1 to TRBJ1-2, with no clear D. CDR1 is SQVTM and CDR2 is ANQGSEA in the germline V gene. CDR3 size: 12 residues. Trimming pared 4 bases from V and 8 bases from J, leaving 14 bases between. CDR3 sequence: CSVAPGREGYTF. For the CDR3, the DNA is TGCAGCGTTGCCCCGGGCCGGGAAGGCTACACCTTC.

This clonotype was counted ten times or more. This chain links TRBV4-2 with TRBJ2-1; D remains ambiguous. V was pared by 0 bases and J by 4 bases, with 4 bases between. Germline CDR1 LGHNA, CDR2 YNFKEQ. The CDR3 sequence is 13 residues long. CDR3 sequence: CASSQDGYNEQFF. The DNA for the CDR3 is TGTGCCAGCAGCCAAGATGGGTACAATGAGCAGTTCTTC.

The V gene is TRBV4-2, the J gene TRBJ2-3; D remains unclear. Germline V CDR1 and CDR2: LGHNA, YNFKEQ. V lost 1 base, J lost 6 bases, and 11 bases lay in between. This CDR3 is built from 14 residues. The CDR3 bases are TGTGCCAGCAGCCAAGTGGCGCTTCGGGATACGCAGTATTTT. This gives the protein CASSQVALRDTQYF.

This clonotype appeared a few times. The rearrangement links TRBV20-1 to TRBJ2-7; D is undetermined. V was shortened by 3 bases and J by 3 bases, with 12 bases between the two germline ends. The CDR3 covers 13 residues. Germline loops: CDR1 DFQATT, CDR2 SNEGSKA (reference sequence). The CDR3 here is CSASTSSVYEQYF. DNA of the CDR3: TGCAGTGCTAGTACCTCGTCTGTCTACGAGCAGTACTTC.

V usage is TRBV4-3 and J usage is TRBJ1-1; D is uncertain. V was trimmed by 0 bases and J by 2 bases, leaving 10 bases between them. Germline values: CDR1 LGHNA, CDR2 YSLEER. The CDR3 totals 15 residues. The CDR3 reads CASSQDMALNTEAFF. The DNA for the CDR3 is TGCGCCAGCAGCCAAGATATGGCCCTTAACACTGAAGCTTTCTTT.

This chain joins TRBV7-9 and TRBJ2-7; 14 positions match TRBD2. Germline V gives CDR1 SEHNR, CDR2 FQNEAQ (reference sequence). The V segment lost 5 bases and the J segment 1 base; nucleotides outside the gene matches: 4. The CDR3 sequence is 16 residues long. CDR3: CASSRWTSGRSYEQYF. The CDR3 DNA is TGTGCCAGCAGCCGGTGGACTAGCGGGAGGTCCTACGAGCAGTACTTC.

This clonotype was seen ten or more times. The chain has TRBV27 and TRBJ2-7; 12 positions agree with TRBD1. V lost 5 bases to trimming and J lost 5 bases; unmatched junction nucleotides: 4. This CDR3 has 14 amino acids. CDR1 is MNHEY, CDR2 SMNVEV, per germline (reference sequence). CDR3 protein: CASSPGTGGHEQYF. DNA for the CDR3: TGTGCCAGCAGTCCCGGGACAGGGGGCCACGAGCAGTACTTC.

V gene TRBV20-1 combines with J gene TRBJ2-3, with 7 bases identical to TRBD1. This CDR3 has 14 amino acids. The germline V gene encodes CDR1 DFQATT and CDR2 SNEGSKA (reference sequence). Trimming at V came to 7 bases and at J to 3 bases, leaving 10 bases not matched to a gene. The CDR3 loop is CSVPAYRGTDTQYF. CDR3 DNA: TGCAGTGTTCCCGCGTACAGGGGAACAGATACGCAGTATTTT.

This sequence joins TRBV6-6 and TRBJ2-3; D ambiguous. The germline V and J ends were trimmed by 2 bases and 6 bases, with 6 bases remaining between them. The CDR3 is 12 residues long. Germline values: CDR1 MNHNY, CDR2 SVGAGI (reference sequence). The CDR3 here is CASSYPVDTQYF. The DNA for the CDR3 is TGTGCCAGCAGTTACCCCGTGGATACGCAGTATTTT.